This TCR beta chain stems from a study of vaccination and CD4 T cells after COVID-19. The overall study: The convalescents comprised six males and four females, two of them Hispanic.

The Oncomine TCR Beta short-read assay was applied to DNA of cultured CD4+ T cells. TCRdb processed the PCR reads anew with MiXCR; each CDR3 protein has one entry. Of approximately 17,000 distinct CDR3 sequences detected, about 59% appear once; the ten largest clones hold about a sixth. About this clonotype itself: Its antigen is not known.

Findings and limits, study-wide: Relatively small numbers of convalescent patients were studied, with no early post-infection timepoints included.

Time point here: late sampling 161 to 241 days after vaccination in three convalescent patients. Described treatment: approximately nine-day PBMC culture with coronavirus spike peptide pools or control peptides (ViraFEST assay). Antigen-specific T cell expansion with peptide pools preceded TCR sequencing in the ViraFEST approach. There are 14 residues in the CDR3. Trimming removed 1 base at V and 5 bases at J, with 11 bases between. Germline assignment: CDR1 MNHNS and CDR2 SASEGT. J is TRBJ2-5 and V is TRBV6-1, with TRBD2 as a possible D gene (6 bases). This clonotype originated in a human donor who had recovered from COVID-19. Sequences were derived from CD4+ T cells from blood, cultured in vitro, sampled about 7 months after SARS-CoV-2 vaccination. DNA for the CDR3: TGTGCCAGCAGTGAAGGGGGGGTAAGGGAGACCCAGTACTTC. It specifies CASSEGGVRETQYF.